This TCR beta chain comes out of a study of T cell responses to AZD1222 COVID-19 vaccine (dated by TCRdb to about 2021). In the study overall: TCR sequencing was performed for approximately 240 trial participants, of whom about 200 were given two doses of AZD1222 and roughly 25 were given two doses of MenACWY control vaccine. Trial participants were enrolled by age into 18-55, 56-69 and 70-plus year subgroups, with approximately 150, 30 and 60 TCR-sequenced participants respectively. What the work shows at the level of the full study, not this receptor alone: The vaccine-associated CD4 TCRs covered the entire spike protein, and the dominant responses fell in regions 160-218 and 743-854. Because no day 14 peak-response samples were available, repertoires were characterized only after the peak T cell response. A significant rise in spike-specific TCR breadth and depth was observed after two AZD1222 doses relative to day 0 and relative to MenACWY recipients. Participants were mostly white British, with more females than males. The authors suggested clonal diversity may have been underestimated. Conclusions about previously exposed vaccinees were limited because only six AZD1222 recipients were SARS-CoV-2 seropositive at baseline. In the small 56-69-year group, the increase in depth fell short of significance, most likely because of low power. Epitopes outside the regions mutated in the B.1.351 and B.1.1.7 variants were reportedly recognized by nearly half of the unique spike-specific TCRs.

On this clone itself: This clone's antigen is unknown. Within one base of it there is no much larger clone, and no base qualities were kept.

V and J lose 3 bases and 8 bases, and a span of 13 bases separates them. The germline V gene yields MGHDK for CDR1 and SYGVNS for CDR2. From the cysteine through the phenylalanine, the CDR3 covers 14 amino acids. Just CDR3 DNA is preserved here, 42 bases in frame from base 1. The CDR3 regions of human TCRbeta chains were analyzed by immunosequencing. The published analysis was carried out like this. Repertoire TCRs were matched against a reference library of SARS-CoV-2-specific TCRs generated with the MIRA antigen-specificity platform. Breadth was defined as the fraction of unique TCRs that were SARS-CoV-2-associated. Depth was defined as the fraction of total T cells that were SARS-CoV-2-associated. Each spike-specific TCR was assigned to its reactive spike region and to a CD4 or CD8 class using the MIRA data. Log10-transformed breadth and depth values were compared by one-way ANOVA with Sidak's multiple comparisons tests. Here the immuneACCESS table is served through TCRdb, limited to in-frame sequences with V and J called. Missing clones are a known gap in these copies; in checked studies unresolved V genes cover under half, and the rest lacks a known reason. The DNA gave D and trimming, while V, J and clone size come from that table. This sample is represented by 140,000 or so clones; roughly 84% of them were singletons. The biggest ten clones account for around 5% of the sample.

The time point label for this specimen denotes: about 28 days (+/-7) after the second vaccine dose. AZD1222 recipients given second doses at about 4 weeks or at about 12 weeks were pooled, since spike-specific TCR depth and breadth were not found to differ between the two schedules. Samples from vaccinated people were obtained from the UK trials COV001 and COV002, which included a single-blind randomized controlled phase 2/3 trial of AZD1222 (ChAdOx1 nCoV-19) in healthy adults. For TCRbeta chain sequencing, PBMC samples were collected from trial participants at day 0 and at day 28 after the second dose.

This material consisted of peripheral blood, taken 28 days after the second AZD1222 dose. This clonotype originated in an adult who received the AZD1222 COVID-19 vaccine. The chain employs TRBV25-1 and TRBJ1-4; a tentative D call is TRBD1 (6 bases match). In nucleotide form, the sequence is TGTGCCAGCAGTGACAAGGGTCAGGGGGAAAAACTGTTTTTT. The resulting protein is CASSDKGQGEKLFF.